Described below is a single T cell receptor (beta chain) sequence and its context. There are 17 residues in the CDR3. Trimming took 1 base from V and 4 from J; bases not matched to a gene: 10. The germline gives CDR1 SGHAT, CDR2 FQNNGV. This sample is part of a study of blood T cell repertoires in COVID-19. The table came from immunoSEQ multiplex PCR; TCRdb's copy has only in-frame clones and leaves some out. The table includes a few hundred thousand clones, 85% detected once. Enrollees, about 18 to 90 years old, lived in about two dozen US areas. Each participant's cohort was designated according to participant-reported clinical history.

Input material: PBMCs or T cells enriched from blood (not recorded which). This chain connects TRBV11-2 to TRBJ2-5; 9 bases fit TRBD2. The clonotype was recovered from a woman aged 50 to 65 who had recovered from COVID-19. DNA of the CDR3: TGTGCCAGCAGCTTAGGAAGTAGCGGGAGAATTCGAGAGACCCAGTACTTC. It is translated as CASSLGSSGRIRETQYF. Filled out from reference TRBV11-2 and TRBJ2-5, the complete variable domain reads EAGVAQSPRYKIIEKRQSVAFWCNPISGHATLYWYQQILGQGPKLLIQFQNNGVVDDSQLPKDRFSAERLKGVDSTLKIQPAKLEDSAVYLCASSLGSSGRIRETQYFGPGTRLLVL.